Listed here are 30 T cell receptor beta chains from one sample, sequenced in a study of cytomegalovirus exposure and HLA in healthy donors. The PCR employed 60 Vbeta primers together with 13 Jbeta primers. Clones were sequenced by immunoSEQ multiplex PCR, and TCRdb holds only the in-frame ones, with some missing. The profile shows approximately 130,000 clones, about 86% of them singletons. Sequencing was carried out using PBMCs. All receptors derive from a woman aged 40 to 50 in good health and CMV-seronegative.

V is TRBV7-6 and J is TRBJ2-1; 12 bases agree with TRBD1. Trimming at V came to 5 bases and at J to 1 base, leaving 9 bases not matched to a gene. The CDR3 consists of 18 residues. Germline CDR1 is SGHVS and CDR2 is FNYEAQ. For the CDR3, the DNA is TGTGCCAGCAGCCATCGGGACAGGGGGCTCCAGTCCTACAATGAGCAGTTCTTC. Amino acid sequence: CASSHRDRGLQSYNEQFF.

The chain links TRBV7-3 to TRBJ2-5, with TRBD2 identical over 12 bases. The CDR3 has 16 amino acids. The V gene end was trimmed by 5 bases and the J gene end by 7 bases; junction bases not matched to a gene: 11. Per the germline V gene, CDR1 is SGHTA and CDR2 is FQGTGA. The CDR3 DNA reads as TGTGCCAGCAGCCCATGGGCTAGCGGGGGGGCACGGACCCAGTACTTC. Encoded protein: CASSPWASGGARTQYF.

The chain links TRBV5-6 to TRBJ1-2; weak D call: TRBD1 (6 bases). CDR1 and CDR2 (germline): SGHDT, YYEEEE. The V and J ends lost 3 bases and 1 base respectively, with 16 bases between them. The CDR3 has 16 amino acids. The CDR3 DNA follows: TGTGCCAGCAGCTCCTCATTCGGGGACAATAACTATGGCTACACCTTC. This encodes CASSSSFGDNNYGYTF.

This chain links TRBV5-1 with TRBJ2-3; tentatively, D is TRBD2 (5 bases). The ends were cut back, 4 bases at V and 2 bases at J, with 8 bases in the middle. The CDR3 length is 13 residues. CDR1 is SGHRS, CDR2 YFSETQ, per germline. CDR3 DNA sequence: TGCGCCAGCAGCCGCGGGCCCACAGATACGCAGTATTTT. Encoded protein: CASSRGPTDTQYF.

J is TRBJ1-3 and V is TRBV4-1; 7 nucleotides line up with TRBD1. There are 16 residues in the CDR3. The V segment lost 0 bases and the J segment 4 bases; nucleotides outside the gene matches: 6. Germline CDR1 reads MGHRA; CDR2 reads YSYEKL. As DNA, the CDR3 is TGCGCCAGCAGCCAAGACGGGACAGAATACGGAAACACCATATATTTT. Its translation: CASSQDGTEYGNTIYF.

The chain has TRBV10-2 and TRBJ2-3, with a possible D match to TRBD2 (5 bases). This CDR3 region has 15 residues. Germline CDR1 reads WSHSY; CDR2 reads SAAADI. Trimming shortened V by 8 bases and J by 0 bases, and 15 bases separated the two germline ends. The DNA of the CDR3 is TGCGCCAGCCGGGGTGGGATTTCTAGCACAGATACGCAGTATTTT. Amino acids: CASRGGISSTDTQYF.

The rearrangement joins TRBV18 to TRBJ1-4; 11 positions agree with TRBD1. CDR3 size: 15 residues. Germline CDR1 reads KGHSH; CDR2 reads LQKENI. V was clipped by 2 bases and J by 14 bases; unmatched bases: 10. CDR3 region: CASSPVGQGAGELFF. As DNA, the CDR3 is TGTGCCAGCTCACCAGTTGGACAGGGGGCTGGTGAGCTGTTTTTT.

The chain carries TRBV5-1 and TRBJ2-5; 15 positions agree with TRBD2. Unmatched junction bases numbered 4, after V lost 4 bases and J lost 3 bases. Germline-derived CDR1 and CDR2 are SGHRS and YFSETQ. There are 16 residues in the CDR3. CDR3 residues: CASSQGTSGGKETQYF. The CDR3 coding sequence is TGCGCCAGCAGCCAAGGGACTAGCGGGGGGAAAGAGACCCAGTACTTC.

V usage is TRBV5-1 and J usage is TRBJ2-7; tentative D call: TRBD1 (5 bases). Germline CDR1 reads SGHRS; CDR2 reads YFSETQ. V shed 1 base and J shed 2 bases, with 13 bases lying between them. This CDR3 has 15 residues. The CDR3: CASSLLADNTYEQYF. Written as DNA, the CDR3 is TGCGCCAGCAGCTTGCTGGCGGACAACACCTACGAGCAGTACTTC.

This CDR3 is CASSLLGQSYEQYF. Here the CDR3 DNA reads TGTGCCAGCAGTTTGTTGGGACAGAGCTACGAGCAGTACTTC. The chain uses TRBV27 and TRBJ2-7, with TRBD1 matching over 7 bases. V lost 3 bases, J lost 3 bases, and 5 bases stayed unmatched. Germline V gene data show CDR1 as MNHEY and CDR2 as SMNVEV (reference sequence). The CDR3 is made up of 14 amino acids.

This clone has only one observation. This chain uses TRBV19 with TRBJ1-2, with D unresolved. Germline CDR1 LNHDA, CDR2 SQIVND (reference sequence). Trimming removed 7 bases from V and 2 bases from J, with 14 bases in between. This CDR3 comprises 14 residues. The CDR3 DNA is TGTGCCAGTAACGAGGATTTCGGGAACTATGGCTACACCTTC. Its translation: CASNEDFGNYGYTF. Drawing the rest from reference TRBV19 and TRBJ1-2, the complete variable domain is DGGITQSPKYLFRKEGQNVTLSCEQNLNHDAMYWYRQDPGQGLRLIYYSQIVNDFQKGDIAEGYSVSREKKESFPLTVTSAQKNPTAFYLCASNEDFGNYGYTFGSGTRLTVV.

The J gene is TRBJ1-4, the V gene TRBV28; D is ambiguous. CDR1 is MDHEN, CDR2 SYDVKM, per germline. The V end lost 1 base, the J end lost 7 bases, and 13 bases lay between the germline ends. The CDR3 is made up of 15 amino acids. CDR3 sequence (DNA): TGTGCCAGCAGTTTATTTCTGGGAGGAGGTGAAAAACTGTTTTTT. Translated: CASSLFLGGGEKLFF.

The CDR3 bases are TGTGCCAGCAGCTCTAGCGGGTCGAACACCGGGGAGCTGTTTTTT. Encoded protein: CASSSSGSNTGELFF. This rearrangement joins TRBV7-3 to TRBJ2-2; TRBD2 aligns across 8 bases. CDR3 size: 15 residues. V was pared by 4 bases and J by 0 bases, with 1 base of the junction left unmatched. CDR1 is SGHTA, CDR2 FQGTGA, per germline.

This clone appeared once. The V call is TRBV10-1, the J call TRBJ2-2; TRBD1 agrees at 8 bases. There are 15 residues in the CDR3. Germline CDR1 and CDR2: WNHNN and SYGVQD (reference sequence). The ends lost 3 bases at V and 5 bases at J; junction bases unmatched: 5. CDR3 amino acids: CASSDGQGWTGELFF. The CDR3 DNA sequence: TGCGCCAGCAGTGACGGACAGGGTTGGACCGGGGAGCTGTTTTTT.

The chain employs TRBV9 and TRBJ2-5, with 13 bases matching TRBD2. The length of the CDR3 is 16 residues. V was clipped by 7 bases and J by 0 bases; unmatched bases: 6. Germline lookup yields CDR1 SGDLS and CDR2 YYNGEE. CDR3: CASGLGTSGDQETQYF. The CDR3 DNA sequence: TGTGCCAGCGGCCTCGGGACTAGCGGGGACCAAGAGACCCAGTACTTC.

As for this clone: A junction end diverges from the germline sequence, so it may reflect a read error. The CDR3 reads CAGSPMGPPGHFYEQYF. In DNA form, the CDR3 reads TGTGCCGGCAGCCCCATGGGCCCTCCCGGCCATTTCTACGAGCAGTACTTC. This rearrangement joins TRBV5-6 to TRBJ2-7; no clear D. The length of the CDR3 is 17 residues. Germline CDR1 is SGHDT and CDR2 is YYEEEE.

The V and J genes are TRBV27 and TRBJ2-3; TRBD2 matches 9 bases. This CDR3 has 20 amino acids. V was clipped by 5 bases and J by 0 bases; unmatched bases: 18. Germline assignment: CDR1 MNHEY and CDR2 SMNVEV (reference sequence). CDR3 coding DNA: TGTGCCAGCAGTAGATCGACTAGCGGTGTGCTACTGAGAAGCACAGATACGCAGTATTTT. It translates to CASSRSTSGVLLRSTDTQYF.

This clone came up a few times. The chain's CDR3 is CASSLDATSGRRETQYF. CDR3 coding DNA: TGTGCCAGCAGCTTAGACGCGACTAGCGGGAGACGGGAGACCCAGTACTTC. This chain connects TRBV7-2 to TRBJ2-5; 12 bases match TRBD2. This CDR3 contains 17 residues. From germline, CDR1 is SGHTA and CDR2 FQGNSA. After removal of 1 base from V and 5 bases from J, the junction contained 8 bases not matched to a gene.

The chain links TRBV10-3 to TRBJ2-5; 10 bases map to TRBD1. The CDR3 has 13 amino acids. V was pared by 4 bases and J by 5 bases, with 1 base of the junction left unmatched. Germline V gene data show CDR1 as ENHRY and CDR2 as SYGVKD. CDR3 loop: CAISGGQGETQYF. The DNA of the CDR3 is TGTGCCATCAGTGGGGGACAGGGGGAGACCCAGTACTTC.

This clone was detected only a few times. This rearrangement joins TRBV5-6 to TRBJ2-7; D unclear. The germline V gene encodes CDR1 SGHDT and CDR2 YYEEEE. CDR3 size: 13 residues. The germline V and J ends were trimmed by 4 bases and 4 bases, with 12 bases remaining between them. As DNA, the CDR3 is TGTGCCAGCAGCCGGTGGGCGCTTTACGAGCAGTACTTC. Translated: CASSRWALYEQYF.

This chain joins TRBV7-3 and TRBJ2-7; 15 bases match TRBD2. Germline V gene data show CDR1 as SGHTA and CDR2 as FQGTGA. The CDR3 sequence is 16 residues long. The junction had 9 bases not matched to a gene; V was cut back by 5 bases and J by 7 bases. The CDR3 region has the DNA TGTGCCAGCAGCACCCGGACTAGCGGGAGGGCCCGGGAGCAGTACTTC. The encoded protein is CASSTRTSGRAREQYF.

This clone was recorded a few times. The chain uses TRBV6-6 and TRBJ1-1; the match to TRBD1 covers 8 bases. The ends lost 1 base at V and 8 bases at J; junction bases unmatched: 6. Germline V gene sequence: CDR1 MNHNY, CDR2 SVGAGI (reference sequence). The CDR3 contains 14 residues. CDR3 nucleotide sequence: TGTGCCAGCAGTTACTTGACAGGGGTGGAAGAAGCTTTCTTT. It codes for CASSYLTGVEEAFF.

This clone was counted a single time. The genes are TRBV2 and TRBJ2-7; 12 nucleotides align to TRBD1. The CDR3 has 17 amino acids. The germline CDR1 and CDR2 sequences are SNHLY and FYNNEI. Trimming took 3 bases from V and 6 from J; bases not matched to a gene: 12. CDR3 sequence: CASSDGVVGTGGAEQYF. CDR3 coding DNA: TGTGCCAGCAGTGATGGGGTTGTAGGGACAGGGGGCGCCGAGCAGTACTTC.

The CDR3 loop reads CASSLAGPYTGELFF. As DNA, the CDR3 is TGTGCCAGCAGTTTAGCGGGTCCGTACACCGGGGAGCTGTTTTTT. This chain links TRBV27 with TRBJ2-2; D is possibly TRBD2 (5 bases). This CDR3 comprises 15 residues. Looked up from germline, CDR1 is MNHEY and CDR2 is SMNVEV (reference sequence). The V gene lost 2 bases and the J gene lost 3 bases, with 10 bases spanning the gap.

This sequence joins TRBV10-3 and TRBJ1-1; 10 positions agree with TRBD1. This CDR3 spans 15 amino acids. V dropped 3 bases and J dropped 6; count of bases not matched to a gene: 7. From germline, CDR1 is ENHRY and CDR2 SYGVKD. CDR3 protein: CAISEWGDRGAEAFF. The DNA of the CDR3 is TGTGCCATCAGTGAATGGGGGGACAGGGGCGCTGAAGCTTTCTTT.

In DNA, the CDR3 is TGTGCCTGGACAGCGAACACCGGGGAGCTGTTTTTT. Translating gives CAWTANTGELFF. This chain joins TRBV30 and TRBJ2-2; D uncertain. CDR3 length: 12 residues. Per the germline V gene, CDR1 is GTSNPN and CDR2 is SVGIG (reference sequence). V shed 4 bases and J shed 0 bases, with 3 bases lying between them.

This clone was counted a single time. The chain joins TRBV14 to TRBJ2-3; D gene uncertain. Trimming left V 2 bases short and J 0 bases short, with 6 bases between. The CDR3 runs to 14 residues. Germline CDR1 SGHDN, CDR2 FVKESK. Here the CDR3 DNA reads TGTGCCAGCAGCCAACAGGAAAGCACAGATACGCAGTATTTT. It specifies CASSQQESTDTQYF.

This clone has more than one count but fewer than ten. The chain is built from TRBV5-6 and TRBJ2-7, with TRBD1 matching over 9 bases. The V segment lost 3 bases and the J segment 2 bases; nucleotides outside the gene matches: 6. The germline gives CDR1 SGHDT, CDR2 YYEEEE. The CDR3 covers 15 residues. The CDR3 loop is CASSSGTGPTYEQYF. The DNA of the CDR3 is TGTGCCAGCAGCTCGGGGACAGGGCCTACCTACGAGCAGTACTTC.

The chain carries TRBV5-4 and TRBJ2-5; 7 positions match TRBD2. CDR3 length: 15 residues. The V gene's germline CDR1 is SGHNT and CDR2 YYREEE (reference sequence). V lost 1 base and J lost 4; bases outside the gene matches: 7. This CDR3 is CASSLPAGSVETQYF. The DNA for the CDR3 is TGTGCCAGCAGCTTGCCAGCGGGATCGGTAGAGACCCAGTACTTC.

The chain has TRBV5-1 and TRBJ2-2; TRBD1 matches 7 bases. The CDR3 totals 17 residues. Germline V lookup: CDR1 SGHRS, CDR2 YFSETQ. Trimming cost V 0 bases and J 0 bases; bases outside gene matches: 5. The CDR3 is CASSLGTGTANTGELFF. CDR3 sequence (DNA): TGCGCCAGCAGCTTGGGGACCGGGACAGCGAACACCGGGGAGCTGTTTTTT.